The clone carrying this TCR beta chain was seen only a few times. Antigen specificity is unknown. TCRdb re-called the RACE reads with MiXCR, one entry per CDR3 protein. Of roughly 100,000 distinct CDR3 sequences listed, less than 40% are singletons. Time point specified: patch test 3, about 24 weeks after DPC sensitization. Specified treatment: therapeutic diphenylcyclopropenone sensitization with weekly scalp DPC. This sample was included in a study of human T cells and chemical hapten exposure. The V gene lost 0 bases and the J gene lost 1 base, with 13 bases spanning the gap. The CDR3 extends over 15 amino acids. Germline CDR1 reads DFQATT; CDR2 reads SNEGSKA (reference sequence). General observations from the study: Relative to control repertoires, expanded TCRs gave rise to significantly more large CDR3 similarity clusters.

Sequencing used whole blood, obtained in connection with sensitization to the hapten diphenylcyclopropenone (DPC). This TCR was sampled from a man aged 40-49 years with alopecia areata. Some clones in this sample may be carry-over from other donors' samples. The V call is TRBV20-1, the J call TRBJ2-7; D may be TRBD2 (6 bases). The CDR3, as DNA: TGCAGTGCTAGAGATTCGGGACTTCGTTCCTACGAGCAGTACTTC. It specifies CSARDSGLRSYEQYF.